The clone carrying this T cell receptor beta chain has just one count. The CDR3 length is 13 residues. Trimming removed 7 bases at V and 5 bases at J, with 14 bases between. The germline V gene has CDR1 MNHNS and CDR2 SASEGT. PCR primers comprised 60 Vbeta and 13 Jbeta primers. TCRdb's table, derived via immunoSEQ multiplex PCR, lists solely in-frame clones and lacks some. The sample carries 200,000 to 250,000 clones, over 70% recorded once. This record comes from a study of cytomegalovirus exposure and HLA in healthy donors. Sequencing was performed on PBMCs. The chain joins TRBV6-1 to TRBJ1-1; D unresolved. The receptor was derived from a boy between 2 and 15 years old in good health and CMV-seronegative. CDR3 sequence (DNA): TGTGCCAGCACCCCCGGGATCGGGACTGAAGCTTTCTTT. Its translation: CASTPGIGTEAFF.